This T cell receptor beta chain was identified during a study of T cells expressing NK-cell markers. Looking at the study overall: Among eight sequenced donors, seven carried HCMV seropositivity while one was seronegative. Study results and caveats: Among CD8+ T cells from five or six donors, dominant NKG2C+ clonotypes accounted for roughly 1.0-7.0%. Where several donors were concerned, these clonotypes also led the CD3+CD56-NKG2C+ fraction.

CDR1 and CDR2 from the germline V gene are DFQATT and SNEGSKA (reference sequence). The CDR3 spans 17 residues. The authors made TCR beta cDNA libraries by 5'RACE template switching. This switching added a universal primer site and UMIs. TCRdb reprocessed the 5' RACE reads, keeping one entry per CDR3 protein, no DNA. The sample holds some 390,000 distinct CDR3 sequences. Remarks on this clonotype: Its antigen is not identified.

The sample comprised blood T cells: a sorted CD56 or NKG2C T cell subset, CD4+ or CD8+ T cells, or bulk PBMC T cells (not recorded which). The chain uses TRBV20-1 and TRBJ2-1; the TCRdb call, TRBD2, lacks DNA for checking. This TCR was recovered from a woman between 50 and 59 years old in good health. The chain's CDR3 is CSARDLEGTSGDNEQFF.